The 26 T cell receptor beta chains listed next were all sequenced from one sample in a study of blood T cell repertoires in COVID-19 (dated by TCRdb to the early 2020s). Receptor libraries were prepared by the immunoSEQ multiplex PCR assay. TCRdb stores this immuneACCESS table with in-frame sequences only. Part of the clones is absent; in the studies checked, under half of the shortfall reflects unresolved V genes, and no reason is known for the rest. The table for this sample lists approximately 170,000 clones; roughly 93% of them were counted only once. Jointly, the top ten make up 4.5% to 5% of the sample. The sequencing input was peripheral blood. The receptor set was obtained from a man younger than 30 with COVID-19, enrolled during active disease.

The chain joins TRBV27 to TRBJ1-2, with D tentatively TRBD1 (6 bases). The V gene lost 5 bases and the J gene lost 2 bases, with 6 bases spanning the gap. The CDR3 is 12 residues long. The germline CDR1 and CDR2 sequences are MNHEY and SMNVEV (reference sequence). The DNA for the CDR3 is TGTGCCAGCAGTGACAGGAACTATGGCTACACCTTC. It specifies CASSDRNYGYTF.

The rearrangement joins TRBV4-1 to TRBJ1-4; unclear D gene. The germline gives CDR1 MGHRA, CDR2 YSYEKL. There are 13 residues in the CDR3. Trimming shortened V by 8 bases and J by 8 bases, and 15 bases separated the two germline ends. CDR3 sequence (DNA): TGCGCCAGCCGCTCCGGGAGGGCGGAAAAACTGTTTTTT. This sequence encodes CASRSGRAEKLFF.

This clone was counted once. This chain connects TRBV4-3 to TRBJ2-2; 15 bases line up with TRBD2. Germline V gene lookup returns CDR1 LGHNA and CDR2 YSLEER. This CDR3 is built from 19 residues. The V and J ends lost 3 bases and 4 bases, in that order; junction bases with no gene match: 9. CDR3 coding DNA: TGCGCCAGCAGCCATAACCCGGGACTAGCGGGAGGAACCACCGGGGAGCTGTTTTTT. Its protein product is CASSHNPGLAGGTTGELFF.

The rearrangement uses TRBV6-2 or TRBV6-3 and TRBJ2-1; D might be TRBD2 (6 bases). The CDR3 has 13 residues. Germline-derived CDR1 and CDR2 are MNHEY and SVGEGT. Deletions cut 2 bases from V and 7 bases from J, with 9 bases between. The CDR3 protein is CASSYNRGNEQFF. Here the CDR3 DNA reads TGTGCCAGCAGTTACAATCGGGGGAATGAGCAGTTCTTC.

The chain combines TRBV6-6 with TRBJ1-3; possible D gene TRBD1, 5 bases. V was clipped by 6 bases and J by 0 bases, with 12 bases between them. Germline CDR1 is MNHNY and CDR2 is SVGAGI (reference sequence). This CDR3 comprises 15 residues. CDR3 sequence reads: CASSHTGPSGNTIYF. The CDR3 nucleotides are TGTGCCAGCAGCCATACAGGTCCCTCTGGAAACACCATATATTTT.

V is TRBV19 and J is TRBJ1-2, with a possible D match to TRBD1 (6 bases). This CDR3 is built from 15 residues. The V gene lost 3 bases and the J gene lost 4 bases, with 15 bases spanning the gap. CDR1 and CDR2 (germline): LNHDA, SQIVND (reference sequence). The CDR3 bases are TGTGCCAGTAGTATTGAAACTCAGGGGAGCTATGGCTACACCTTC. Translating gives CASSIETQGSYGYTF.

This clone appeared once. The chain has TRBV7-2 and TRBJ1-2, with TRBD1 matching 7 bases. Germline CDR1 reads SGHTA; CDR2 reads FQGNSA. The CDR3 extends over 15 amino acids. V lost 5 bases and J lost 3; bases outside the gene matches: 9. The CDR3 is CASSHTTGADYGYTF. CDR3 nucleotide sequence: TGTGCCAGCAGCCATACCACAGGGGCAGACTATGGCTACACCTTC.

V gene TRBV9 combines with J gene TRBJ2-7; 7 bases map to TRBD2. The germline V gene encodes CDR1 SGDLS and CDR2 YYNGEE. V lost 0 bases, J lost 3 bases, and 9 bases stayed unmatched. The CDR3 is 16 residues long. CDR3 region: CASSVALGGSIYEQYF. CDR3 DNA sequence: TGTGCCAGCAGCGTAGCCCTAGGCGGGAGTATCTACGAGCAGTACTTC. The full variable domain, rest sourced from reference TRBV9 and TRBJ2-7, is DSGVTQTPKHLITATGQRVTLRCSPRSGDLSVYWYQQSLDQGLQFLIQYYNGEERAKGNILERFSAQQFPDLHSELNLSSLELGDSALYFCASSVALGGSIYEQYFGPGTRLTVT.

The rearrangement joins TRBV5-1 to TRBJ2-3; perhaps TRBD2 as D (6 bases). Germline lookup yields CDR1 SGHRS and CDR2 YFSETQ. Trimming pared 2 bases from V and 0 bases from J, leaving 10 bases between. This CDR3 contains 15 residues. The CDR3: CASSFGGTSTDTQYF. The DNA for the CDR3 is TGCGCCAGCAGCTTCGGGGGTACTAGCACAGATACGCAGTATTTT.

In this sample, this clone turned up once. The chain links TRBV7-2 to TRBJ2-7, with D maybe TRBD1 (6 bases). The V and J ends lost 1 base and 4 bases respectively, with 11 bases between them. Germline loops: CDR1 SGHTA, CDR2 FQGNSA. The CDR3 runs 14 residues. CDR3 coding DNA: TGTGCCAGCAGCTTAGAGGGGGAAACTTACGAGCAGTACTTC. Translation gives CASSLEGETYEQYF. Supplemented by reference TRBV7-2 and TRBJ2-7, the full variable domain reads GAGVSQSPSNKVTEKGKDVELRCDPISGHTALYWYRQSLGQGLEFLIYFQGNSAPDKSGLPSDRFSAERTGGSVSTLTIQRTQQEDSAVYLCASSLEGETYEQYFGPGTRLTVT.

The V gene is TRBV20-1, the J gene TRBJ2-1; 7 positions agree with TRBD2. The trim removed 4 bases at V and 13 bases at J, leaving 7 bases unmatched. This CDR3 comprises 11 residues. Per germline, CDR1 DFQATT and CDR2 SNEGSKA (reference sequence). The CDR3 coding sequence is TGCAGTGCTACCCCTAGCGGATCCCAGTTCTTC. This codes for CSATPSGSQFF.

The chain carries TRBV10-3 and TRBJ2-2, with 8 bases matching TRBD2. V lost 2 bases, J lost 7 bases, and 9 bases stayed unmatched. The CDR3 contains 16 residues. The germline gives CDR1 ENHRY, CDR2 SYGVKD. CDR3 region: CAISEPGLVVGGELFF. The CDR3 DNA sequence: TGTGCCATCAGTGAGCCGGGACTAGTTGTAGGCGGGGAGCTGTTTTTT.

This sequence joins TRBV3-1 (or the pseudogene TRBV3-2) and TRBJ2-2, with 7 bases identical to TRBD2. CDR1 and CDR2 (germline): LGHDT, YNNKEL (reference sequence). Losses at the gene ends were 1 base for V and 4 bases for J; bases not matched to a gene: 9. The CDR3 has 17 amino acids. This CDR3 reads CASSQVGREWATGELFF. In DNA, the CDR3 is TGTGCCAGCAGCCAAGTGGGGCGGGAGTGGGCCACCGGGGAGCTGTTTTTT.

The V gene is TRBV6-5, the J gene TRBJ2-5, with no clear D. Looked up from germline, CDR1 is MNHEY and CDR2 is SVGAGI. The V end was cut by 0 bases, the J end by 4 bases, with 15 bases between. This CDR3 comprises 16 residues. CDR3 in DNA: TGTGCCAGCAGTTACTCGCGGAGAGGCGAGAGAGAGACCCAGTACTTC. This translates into CASSYSRRGERETQYF.

This chain uses TRBV10-3 with TRBJ2-1; tentative D call: TRBD2 (5 bases). The CDR3 totals 15 residues. With 6 bases removed from V and 0 bases from J, the gap between germline ends came to 12 bases. Germline CDR1 and CDR2: ENHRY and SYGVKD. CDR3 loop: CAIRASIRSYNEQFF. For the CDR3, the DNA is TGTGCCATCAGGGCTAGCATTCGCTCCTACAATGAGCAGTTCTTC.

This chain connects TRBV11-3 to TRBJ2-6, with 8 bases aligning to TRBD1. The J segment lost 0 bases and the V segment lost 5 bases, leaving 9 bases of the junction unmatched. In germline, CDR1 is SGHNT, CDR2 YENEEA. This CDR3 is 18 amino acids long. CDR3 sequence reads: CASSPGKGQDSGANVLTF. Here the CDR3 DNA reads TGTGCCAGCAGCCCCGGAAAGGGACAGGACTCTGGGGCCAACGTCCTGACTTTC.

This rearrangement joins TRBV5-1 to TRBJ1-5, with unresolved D. This CDR3 has 14 amino acids. The V gene lost 0 bases and the J gene lost 2 bases, with 6 bases spanning the gap. CDR1 is SGHRS, CDR2 YFSETQ, per germline. CDR3: CASSLGGGNQPQHF. The CDR3 bases are TGCGCCAGCAGCTTGGGAGGCGGCAATCAGCCCCAGCATTTT.

The chain links TRBV6-5 to TRBJ2-7; D is possibly TRBD1 (6 bases). The CDR3 sequence is 12 residues long. Germline V gene sequence: CDR1 MNHEY, CDR2 SVGAGI. V lost 11 bases and J 0 bases, leaving 11 bases between the germline ends. The CDR3 reads CALGAISYEQYF. The CDR3, as DNA: TGTGCCTTGGGGGCCATCTCCTACGAGCAGTACTTC.

V and J are TRBV10-3 and TRBJ2-7; TRBD1 matches 9 bases. The CDR3 consists of 13 residues. Germline CDR1 is ENHRY and CDR2 is SYGVKD. V gave up 6 bases and J gave up 4 bases; unmatched junction bases: 4. CDR3: CAIRGDRDYEQYF. In DNA form, the CDR3 reads TGTGCCATCAGGGGGGACAGGGATTACGAGCAGTACTTC.

This chain connects TRBV29-1 to TRBJ2-7; D may be TRBD1 (5 bases). This CDR3 is 14 amino acids long. Trimming cost V 0 bases and J 2 bases, with 11 bases left between them. Germline values: CDR1 SQVTM, CDR2 ANQGSEA. DNA of the CDR3: TGCAGCGTTGAAGATCCCAGGGATCCCTACGAGCAGTACTTC. Its protein product is CSVEDPRDPYEQYF.

V usage is TRBV11-3 and J usage is TRBJ2-3; possibly TRBD2 for D (6 bases). This CDR3 comprises 17 residues. The V end was cut by 1 base, the J end by 2 bases, with 16 bases between. CDR1 and CDR2 from the germline V gene are SGHNT and YENEEA. CDR3 protein: CASSLGRPGLSTDTQYF. CDR3 sequence (DNA): TGTGCCAGCAGCTTAGGTCGTCCGGGACTTTCCACAGATACGCAGTATTTT.

As concerns this clone: The same CDR3 is also encoded by other DNA sequences in this sample. The CDR3 reads CASSLVGTTNEQFF. CDR3 nucleotides: TGCGCCAGCAGCTTGGTCGGGACTACCAATGAGCAGTTCTTC. The chain combines TRBV5-1 with TRBJ2-1; 7 nucleotides line up with TRBD2. CDR3 length: 14 amino acids. Germline CDR1 and CDR2: SGHRS and YFSETQ. The ends lost 0 bases at V and 6 bases at J; junction bases unmatched: 3.

The chain links TRBV3-1 (or the pseudogene TRBV3-2) to TRBJ2-4; D gene ambiguous. This CDR3 contains 15 residues. V gave up 0 bases and J gave up 0 bases, with 6 bases separating them. Germline V gene data show CDR1 as LGHDT and CDR2 as YNNKEL (reference sequence). CDR3 DNA sequence: TGTGCCAGCAGCCAAGATGAACTAGCCAAAAACATTCAGTACTTC. Translation: CASSQDELAKNIQYF.

V is TRBV28 and J is TRBJ2-7; 7 nucleotides align to TRBD2. The CDR3 length is 18 residues. Trimming took 3 bases from V and 5 from J; bases not matched to a gene: 19. Germline V gene sequence: CDR1 MDHEN, CDR2 SYDVKM. In nucleotides, the CDR3 is TGTGCCAGCAGTTTCTTTCTTCCTCGGCGGGAGCGAAGAAACGAGCAGTACTTC. Encoded protein: CASSFFLPRRERRNEQYF.

This clone was detected only once. The junction does not match germline at one end; this may be a read error. V is TRBV2 and J is TRBJ1-4; D possibly corresponds to TRBD1 (6 bases). Germline V lookup: CDR1 SNHLY, CDR2 FYNNEI. The CDR3 has 15 residues. The CDR3, as DNA: TGTGCCAGTCACTGGCCAGGGGACGGGAATGAAAAACTGCTTTTT. This encodes CASHWPGDGNEKLLF.

The chain uses TRBV10-3 and TRBJ1-6; 7 bases line up with TRBD1. The CDR3 runs 19 residues. The V gene end was trimmed by 2 bases and the J gene end by 0 bases; junction bases not matched to a gene: 10. Germline CDR1 ENHRY, CDR2 SYGVKD. In DNA, the CDR3 is TGTGCCATCAGTGAGCGGGCAGGGGGAGTGGGCTCCTATAATTCACCCCTCCACTTT. Translation: CAISERAGGVGSYNSPLHF.